This T cell receptor (beta chain) came from a study of OX40 agonist ivuxolimab in advanced cancers. Overall study: An agonistic human IgG2 monoclonal antibody against OX40 (CD134) was given. Six ivuxolimab dose levels, 0.01 to 10 mg/kg, were given intravenously every 2 weeks. Findings and caveats of the study: Fewer expanded clones were found on average in CD4+ than in CD8+ T cells. There were also nonresponders showing low normalized T-cell clonal expansion.

The germline CDR1 and CDR2 sequences are SGHNT and YYREEE (reference sequence). This CDR3 spans 12 amino acids. The ends were cut back, 3 bases at V and 2 bases at J, with 6 bases in the middle. The method was immunoSEQ multiplex PCR; TCRdb's version includes in-frame clones alone and lacks a portion of them. The sample includes some 86,000 clones, 90% of them seen just once. About this clone: The antigen is undetermined.

This TCR came from an adult with an advanced solid tumor such as melanoma, head and neck, liver or kidney cancer. Specimen: CD4+ or CD8+ T cells sorted from blood, collected in a trial of the OX40 agonist ivuxolimab. V and J are TRBV5-4 and TRBJ2-7; D is unresolved. As DNA, the CDR3 is TGTGCCAGCAGCTCGAAAACCTACGAGCAGTACTTC. Its translation is CASSSKTYEQYF.